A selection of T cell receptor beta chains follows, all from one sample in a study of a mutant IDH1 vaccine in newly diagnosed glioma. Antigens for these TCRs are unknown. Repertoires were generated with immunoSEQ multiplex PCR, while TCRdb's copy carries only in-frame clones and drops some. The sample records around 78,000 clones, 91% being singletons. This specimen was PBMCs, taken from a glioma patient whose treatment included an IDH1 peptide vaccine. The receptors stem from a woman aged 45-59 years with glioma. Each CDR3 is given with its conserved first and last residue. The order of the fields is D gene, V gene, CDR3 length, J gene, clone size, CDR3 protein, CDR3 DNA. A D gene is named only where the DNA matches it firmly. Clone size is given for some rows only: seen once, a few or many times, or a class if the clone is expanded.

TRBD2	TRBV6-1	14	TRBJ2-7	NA	CASSRTSGAYEQYF	TGTGCCAGCAGCAGGACTAGCGGGGCCTACGAGCAGTACTTC
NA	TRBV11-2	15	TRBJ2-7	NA	CASSLAQGRLYEQYF	TGTGCCAGCAGCTTAGCCCAGGGACGGCTCTACGAGCAGTACTTC
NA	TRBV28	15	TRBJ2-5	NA	CASSSQMGGTETQYF	TGTGCCAGCAGCTCGCAGATGGGCGGGACCGAGACCCAGTACTTC
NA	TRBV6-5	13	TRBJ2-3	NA	CASSPLSADTQYF	TGTGCCAGCAGTCCCCTCAGCGCGGATACGCAGTATTTT
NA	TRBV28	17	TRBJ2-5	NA	CASSYPYPGRRVETQYF	TGTGCCAGCAGTTATCCCTACCCAGGGCGAAGAGTAGAGACCCAGTACTTC
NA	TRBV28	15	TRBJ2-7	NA	CASSHSGTGSYEQYF	TGTGCCAGCAGCCATTCCGGGACGGGCTCCTACGAGCAGTACTTC
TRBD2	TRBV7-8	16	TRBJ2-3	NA	CASSFRASGATDTQYF	TGTGCCAGCAGCTTTCGAGCTAGCGGAGCCACAGATACGCAGTATTTT
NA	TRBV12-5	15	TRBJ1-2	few	CASPTLQRANYGYTF	TGTGCTAGTCCGACTTTACAGAGAGCTAACTATGGCTACACCTTC
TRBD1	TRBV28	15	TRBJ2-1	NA	CASSNDRGLYNEQFF	TGTGCCAGCAGTAACGACAGGGGGCTCTACAATGAGCAGTTCTTC
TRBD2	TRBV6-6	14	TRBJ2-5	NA	CASSPLAGEETQYF	TGTGCCAGCAGCCCACTAGCGGGAGAAGAGACCCAGTACTTC
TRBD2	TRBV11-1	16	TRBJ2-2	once	CASSFSGGRNTGELFF	TGTGCCAGCAGCTTTAGTGGCGGGAGGAACACCGGGGAGCTGTTTTTT
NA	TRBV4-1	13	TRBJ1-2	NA	CASSQETGRGYTF	TGCGCCAGCAGCCAAGAAACCGGTCGGGGCTACACCTTC
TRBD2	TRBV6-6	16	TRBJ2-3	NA	CASSRSGRAETDTQYF	TGTGCCAGCAGTCGTAGCGGGAGGGCGGAGACAGATACGCAGTATTTT